One sample yielded the 14 T cell receptor beta chains listed below, sequenced in a study of CXCR3-negative and CXCR3-positive naive CD8 T cells. Antigens of these TCRs are unknown. TRB cDNA was prepared as libraries by UMI-labeled 5' RACE. TCRdb reprocessed the 5' RACE reads and keeps a single row for each CDR3 protein, giving no DNA. The sample has roughly 60,000 distinct CDR3 sequences. Whole-study results and caveats: The TRB CDR3s that CXCR3-positive naive cells carried were more hydrophobic than those of CXCR3-negative naive cells.

Material: naive CXCR3+ CD8+ T cells from blood. Subset denoted: CD45RO-CCR7+CD27+CD95- naive CD8+ T cells expressing CXCR3 (TNR3+). The receptor set was obtained from a human donor in good health. Some clones in this sample may be carry-over from other donors' samples.

The chain has TRBV6-5 and TRBJ2-1. Per the germline V gene, CDR1 is MNHEY and CDR2 is SVGAGI. CDR3 length equals 11 residues. The chain's CDR3 is CASIELNEQFF.

The gene calls are TRBV28 and TRBJ2-5; as DNA is missing, the TRBD1 call by TCRdb cannot be tested. This CDR3 comprises 13 residues. From germline, CDR1 is MDHEN and CDR2 SYDVKM. The CDR3 protein is CASSFQGRETQYF.

The chain links TRBV10-1 to TRBJ1-2; TCRdb returns TRBD1, unconfirmable since there is no DNA. This CDR3 is 13 amino acids long. Per germline, CDR1 WNHNN and CDR2 SYGVQD (reference sequence). CDR3 sequence reads: CASSPGTPYGYTF.

The chain has TRBV7-2 and TRBJ2-2; TCRdb indicates TRBD2, and absent DNA this call remains unverified. Germline CDR1 and CDR2: SGHTA and FQGNSA. The CDR3 runs 17 residues. The CDR3 is CASSLWTSGVNTGELFF.

The genes are TRBV12-3 or TRBV12-4 and TRBJ1-2; TCRdb proposes TRBD1, but this gene call is untestable without DNA. The CDR3 sequence is 15 residues long. The CDR3 protein is CASSLGTGDLYGYTF.

The CDR3 loop is CSVPGLAGEQYF. V gene TRBV29-1 combines with J gene TRBJ2-7; the TCRdb D gene call, TRBD2, has no DNA to confirm it. The CDR3 sequence is 12 residues long. Germline loops: CDR1 SQVTM, CDR2 ANQGSEA.

The CDR3 sequence: CSVEIVVGGSDTGELFF. The chain uses TRBV29-1 and TRBJ2-2; the D call from TCRdb, TRBD1, cannot be confirmed without DNA. The germline V gene encodes CDR1 SQVTM and CDR2 ANQGSEA. The CDR3 is made up of 17 amino acids.

The chain carries TRBV24-1 and TRBJ2-2; the TCRdb D gene call, TRBD2, has no DNA to confirm it. This CDR3 is 15 amino acids long. Germline V gives CDR1 KGHDR, CDR2 SFDVKD. CDR3 sequence: CATRANKGETGELFF.

The rearrangement links TRBV6-5 to TRBJ2-1; without DNA, the TCRdb call of TRBD1 cannot be checked. The V gene's germline CDR1 is MNHEY and CDR2 SVGAGI. The CDR3 length is 12 residues. The CDR3 here is CASSDTGPEQFF.

The chain links TRBV11-1 to TRBJ2-2. The CDR3 spans 14 residues. From germline, CDR1 is SGHAT and CDR2 FQDESV (reference sequence). CDR3 in amino acids: CASSRKGNTGELFF.

V gene TRBV7-3 combines with J gene TRBJ2-1; with no DNA, the TCRdb D assignment of TRBD2 cannot be verified. CDR1 is SGHTA and CDR2 is FQGTGA in the germline V gene. The CDR3 extends over 15 amino acids. CDR3 residues: CASSLLAGGLNEQFF.

The chain couples TRBV11-3 to TRBJ2-5; as DNA is missing, the TRBD1 call by TCRdb cannot be tested. Looked up from germline, CDR1 is SGHNT and CDR2 is YENEEA. There are 16 residues in the CDR3. This CDR3 is CASSSREDRGPETQYF.

This sequence joins TRBV12-3 or TRBV12-4 and TRBJ2-3; TCRdb selects TRBD2, and the lack of DNA leaves this call unchecked. The CDR3 runs 15 residues. The CDR3 region is CASLPLAGETDTQYF.

The chain couples TRBV4-1 to TRBJ2-1; TCRdb picks TRBD2, but there is no DNA to check that call. Looked up from germline, CDR1 is MGHRA and CDR2 is YSYEKL. This CDR3 is 17 amino acids long. The chain's CDR3 is CASSQEWGGGPLNEQFF.